Detailed here is one T cell receptor (beta chain). Under the authors' procedure: Estimated nucleated cell counts came from reference gene primer amplification. This table comes from immunoSEQ multiplex PCR, and its TCRdb copy is limited to in-frame clones, with some not included. V and J calls and clone size are copied from that table; D and trimming were computed from the DNA. Of some 130,000 clones in the sample, nearly 70% were seen once. This entry is derived from a study of blood T cell repertoires in COVID-19. Study as a whole: Acute-phase and convalescent COVID-19 samples originated in the United States, Italy and Spain. T cells, B-cell-depleted T cells, or PBMCs supplied cDNA or gDNA.

The J segment lost 5 bases and the V segment lost 1 base, leaving 5 bases of the junction unmatched. The CDR3 length is 15 residues. In germline, CDR1 is SGHTA, CDR2 FQGNSA. This clonotype originated in a woman between 65 and 79 years old with acute or convalescent COVID-19. This chain connects TRBV7-2 to TRBJ2-1; 7 nucleotides agree with TRBD2. Material for sequencing was peripheral blood. CDR3 loop: CASSLGGGLNNEQFF. In nucleotides, the CDR3 is TGTGCCAGCAGCTTAGGGGGGGGACTAAACAATGAGCAGTTCTTC.